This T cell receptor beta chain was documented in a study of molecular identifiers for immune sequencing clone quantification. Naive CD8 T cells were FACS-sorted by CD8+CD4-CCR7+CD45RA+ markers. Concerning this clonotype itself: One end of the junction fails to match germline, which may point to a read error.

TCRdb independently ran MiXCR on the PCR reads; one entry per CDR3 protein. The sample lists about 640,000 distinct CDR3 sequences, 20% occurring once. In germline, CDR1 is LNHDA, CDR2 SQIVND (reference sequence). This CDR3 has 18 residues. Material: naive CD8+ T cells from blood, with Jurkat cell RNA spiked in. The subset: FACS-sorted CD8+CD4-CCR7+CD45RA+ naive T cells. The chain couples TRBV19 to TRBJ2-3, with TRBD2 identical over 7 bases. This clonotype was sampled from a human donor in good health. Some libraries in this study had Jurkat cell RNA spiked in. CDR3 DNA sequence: TGTGCCAGTAGTAATGATAGGGCTAGCGGAACTTTCACAGATACGCAGTCTTTT. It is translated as CASSNDRASGTFTDTQSF.